A selection of T cell receptor beta chains follows, all from one sample in a study of cytomegalovirus exposure and HLA in healthy donors. Sequenced by immunoSEQ multiplex PCR; TCRdb stores in-frame clones only, minus some. This table holds about 100,000 clones, around 74% found once. The sample comprised PBMCs. The receptors were gathered from a male donor in good health and CMV-seropositive. CDR3s include the opening cysteine and the closing phenylalanine or tryptophan. The D gene is left open where the match is weak. Clone size is not always given. Where it is, it says once, few, many or a class for expanded clones.

J	V	D	size	CDR3	DNA
TRBJ1-2	TRBV10-3	TRBD1	NA	CAIRGQDYEDFF	TGTGCCATCAGAGGACAGGACTACGAGGATTTCTTC
TRBJ2-5	TRBV2	TRBD2	NA	CASSEQGTREETQYF	TGTGCCAGCAGTGAACAGGGGACTAGAGAGGAGACCCAGTACTTC
TRBJ1-1	TRBV7-9	NA	NA	CASSLAEEDTEAFF	TGTGCCAGCAGCTTAGCGGAGGAGGACACTGAAGCTTTCTTT
TRBJ2-3	TRBV5-1	NA	NA	CASRPPVGGGTDTQYF	TGCGCCAGCAGACCCCCGGTTGGGGGCGGCACAGATACGCAGTATTTT
TRBJ1-6	TRBV9	NA	few	CASSVGTGGCPLHF	TGTGCCAGCAGCGTCGGAACGGGAGGTTGCCCCCTCCACTTT
TRBJ1-2	TRBV18	NA	few	CASSPEAVNYGYTF	TGTGCCAGCTCACCTGAGGCAGTGAACTATGGCTACACCTTC
TRBJ2-7	TRBV5-1	TRBD1	NA	CASSSSGQDPYEQYF	TGCGCCAGCAGCTCTTCGGGACAGGACCCCTACGAGCAGTACTTC
TRBJ2-1	TRBV18	TRBD2	few	CASSPSAGGPREQFF	TGTGCCAGCTCACCCTCTGCGGGGGGGCCTCGGGAGCAGTTCTTC
TRBJ2-5	TRBV15	TRBD2	NA	CATSTTGLANHLQETQYF	TGTGCCACCAGCACCACGGGACTAGCGAACCACCTCCAAGAGACCCAGTACTTC
TRBJ1-6	TRBV27	NA	NA	CASSLNNGGLHF	TGTGCCAGCAGTTTAAATAACGGGGGGCTCCACTTT
TRBJ2-1	TRBV27	TRBD1	NA	CASTRGTGFLYNEQFF	TGTGCCAGCACCAGAGGGACAGGGTTCTTGTACAATGAGCAGTTCTTC
TRBJ2-3	TRBV5-1	NA	NA	CASSQAPGPTGYTQYF	TGCGCCAGCAGCCAGGCCCCCGGGCCAACAGGGTATACGCAGTATTTT
TRBJ2-5	TRBV2	TRBD1	once	CASSEQGAETQYF	TGTGCCAGCAGTGAGCAGGGGGCAGAGACCCAGTACTTC
TRBJ1-6	TRBV9	NA	NA	CASSVGVANSPLHF	TGTGCCAGCAGCGTAGGTGTAGCGAATTCACCCCTCCACTTT
TRBJ1-5	TRBV7-9	TRBD1	NA	CASSLGTGWNQPQHF	TGTGCCAGCAGCTTAGGGACAGGGTGGAATCAGCCCCAGCATTTT
TRBJ1-4	TRBV21-1	NA	NA	CASPNSGTGFNEKLFF	TGTGCCAGCCCAAACTCCGGGACAGGGTTTAATGAAAAACTGTTTTTT
TRBJ1-4	TRBV30	NA	NA	CAWSVLGEKLFF	TGTGCCTGGAGTGTACTCGGGGAAAAACTGTTTTTT
TRBJ2-2	TRBV6-7	TRBD1	NA	CASSYSDRVRAGELFF	TGTGCCAGCAGTTACTCGGACAGGGTGAGGGCCGGGGAGCTGTTTTTT
TRBJ2-7	TRBV7-6	TRBD1	NA	CASSSQGAQEQYF	TGTGCCAGCAGCTCTCAGGGGGCCCAGGAGCAGTACTTC
TRBJ2-1	TRBV9	NA	NA	CASSPSDLVSYNEQFF	TGTGCCAGCAGCCCCAGCGATTTGGTTTCCTACAATGAGCAGTTCTTC
TRBJ1-1	TRBV7-9	NA	NA	CASSLTGNTEAFF	TGTGCCAGCAGCTTAACAGGGAACACTGAAGCTTTCTTT
TRBJ2-5	TRBV7-2	TRBD2	NA	CASSRSGGLQETQYF	TGTGCCAGTAGTCGCAGCGGGGGACTACAAGAGACCCAGTACTTC
TRBJ2-2	TRBV10-3	NA	NA	CAISEYEANTGELFF	TGTGCCATCAGTGAGTATGAGGCGAACACCGGGGAGCTGTTTTTT
TRBJ1-6	TRBV4-2	TRBD1	NA	CASSQDPGQGNSPLHF	TGTGCCAGCAGCCAAGATCCCGGACAGGGTAATTCACCCCTCCACTTT
TRBJ1-5	TRBV30	NA	NA	CAWSPGQRTRPQHF	TGTGCCTGGAGCCCCGGACAGCGCACGAGGCCCCAGCATTTT
TRBJ2-2	TRBV5-1	TRBD1	NA	CASSTRGMANTGELFF	TGCGCCAGCAGCACCAGGGGGATGGCGAACACCGGGGAGCTGTTTTTT
TRBJ2-5	TRBV10-2	TRBD2	NA	CASSSLAGAGTQQETQYF	TGCGCCAGCAGCTCACTAGCGGGGGCAGGTACTCAACAAGAGACCCAGTACTTC
TRBJ1-1	TRBV30	TRBD1	NA	CAWSSGQRAFF	TGTGCCTGGAGCTCGGGACAGCGGGCTTTCTTT
TRBJ1-2	TRBV18	NA	NA	CASSPYDNLYGYTF	TGTGCCAGCTCACCCTACGACAACCTCTATGGCTACACCTTC
TRBJ2-2	TRBV6-1	TRBD1	NA	CASSEGTGETGELFF	TGTGCCAGCAGTGAAGGGACAGGGGAAACCGGGGAGCTGTTTTTT
TRBJ2-7	TRBV4-2	TRBD2	NA	CASSQPTQGASGGTPYEQYF	TGTGCCAGCAGCCAACCTACTCAGGGTGCTAGCGGGGGGACCCCCTACGAGCAGTACTTC
TRBJ2-7	TRBV7-9	TRBD1	few	CASSIGQGYEQYF	TGTGCCAGCAGTATCGGACAGGGCTACGAGCAGTACTTC
TRBJ2-1	TRBV30	TRBD2	NA	CASLWGGGYNEQFF	TGTGCCTCTCTGTGGGGGGGAGGGTACAATGAGCAGTTCTTC
TRBJ1-2	TRBV19	NA	NA	CASSRSWRVNYGYTF	TGTGCCAGTAGTAGGAGTTGGAGAGTTAACTATGGCTACACCTTC